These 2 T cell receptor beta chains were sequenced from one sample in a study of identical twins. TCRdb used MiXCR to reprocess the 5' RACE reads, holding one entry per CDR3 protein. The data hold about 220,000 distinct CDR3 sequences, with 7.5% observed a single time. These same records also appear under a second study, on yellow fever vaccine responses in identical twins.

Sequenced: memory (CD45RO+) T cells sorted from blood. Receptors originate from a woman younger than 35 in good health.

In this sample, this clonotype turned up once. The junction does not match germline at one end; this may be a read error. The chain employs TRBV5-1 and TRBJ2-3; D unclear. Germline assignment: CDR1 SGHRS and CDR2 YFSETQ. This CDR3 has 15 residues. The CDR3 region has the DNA TGCGCCAGCAGCCCCCGGTCAGGAATCACAGATACGCACTATTTT. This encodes CASSPRSGITDTHYF.

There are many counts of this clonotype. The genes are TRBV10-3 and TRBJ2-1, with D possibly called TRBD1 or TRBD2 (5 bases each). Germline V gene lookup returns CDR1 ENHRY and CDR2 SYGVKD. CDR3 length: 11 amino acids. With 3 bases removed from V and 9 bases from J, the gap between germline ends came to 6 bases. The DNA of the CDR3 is TGTGCCATCAGTGACGGGACTGAGCAGTTCTTC. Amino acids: CAISDGTEQFF.